A single T cell receptor (beta chain) is shown here with its context. Its antigen is not identified. These data belong to a study of early T cells in non-severe SARS-CoV-2 infection. On the study more broadly: With bulk RNA from unsorted whole blood as input, sequencing yielded unpaired chains. Notes on the study in general: Comparison of clonotypes with VDJdb favored anti-spike CD8 responses while missing private and CD4 specificities.

Germline values: CDR1 WSHSY, CDR2 SAAADI. V lost 8 bases, J lost 1 base, and 8 bases lay in between. The CDR3 totals 12 residues. Attached unique molecular identifiers marked individual cDNA molecules. TCRdb used MiXCR to reprocess the 5' RACE reads, holding one entry per CDR3 protein. The sample records just under 65,000 distinct CDR3 sequences, over 4.5% being singletons. This sequence originates from an adult who was a healthcare worker with PCR-confirmed SARS-CoV-2 infection or an uninfected control (not recorded which). The sequencing used whole blood, collected at baseline. The gene calls are TRBV10-2 and TRBJ1-2; TRBD1 is a possible D gene (5 bases). Here the CDR3 reads CASCGGNYGYTF. The DNA for the CDR3 is TGCGCCAGCTGCGGGGGTAACTATGGCTACACCTTC.